The 13 T cell receptor beta chains given below trace back to one sample, sequenced in a study of T cells in Graves' hyperthyroidism and ophthalmopathy. The TCR beta CDR3 regions underwent amplification using RNA transcripts as the source. First-round RT-PCR of the TCR CDR3 relied on the HTBI primer set. One entry per CDR3 protein results from TCRdb running MiXCR on the multiplex PCR reads. The sample lists approximately 520,000 distinct CDR3 sequences, about a fifth occurring once. Sequenced material: blood. Receptor source: a man in his late teens or twenties with Graves' hyperthyroidism.

In its sample, this clonotype was seen once. This may arise from a read error, as a much more abundant clone is one base away. The chain uses TRBV11-2 and TRBJ2-2; D is possibly TRBD1 or TRBD2 (6 bases each). Per the germline V gene, CDR1 is SGHAT and CDR2 is FQNNGV. The CDR3 contains 15 residues. DNA of the CDR3: TGTGCCAGCAGCACGCAGATAGGGGGGACCGGGGAGCAGTTTTTT. This codes for CASSTQIGGTGEQFF.

This clonotype has at least ten counts. This chain joins TRBV28 and TRBJ1-5; no firm D call. Germline V gene data show CDR1 as MDHEN and CDR2 as SYDVKM. Trimming took 5 bases from V and 0 from J, leaving 17 bases between them. The length of the CDR3 is 17 residues. The CDR3 spells CASSQFTRKDSNQPQHF. Here the CDR3 DNA reads TGTGCCAGCAGTCAATTTACACGGAAAGATAGCAATCAGCCCCAGCATTTT. The full variable domain, in which reference TRBV28 and TRBJ1-5 provide the parts outside the CDR3, is DVKVTQSSRYLVKRTGEKVFLECVQDMDHENMFWYRQDPGLGLRLIYFSYDVKMKEKGDIPEGYSVSREKKERFSLILESASTNQTSMYLCASSQFTRKDSNQPQHFGDGTRLSIL.

The sample holds many counts of this clonotype. The gene calls are TRBV28 and TRBJ2-7; perhaps TRBD1 as D (6 bases). CDR3 length: 13 residues. Germline assignment: CDR1 MDHEN and CDR2 SYDVKM. The ends were cut back, 6 bases at V and 7 bases at J, with 16 bases in the middle. CDR3 protein: CASRRNPGEEQYF. CDR3 nucleotide sequence: TGTGCCAGCAGGAGGAACCCAGGGGAAGAGCAGTACTTC.

This chain uses TRBV28 with TRBJ1-2, with TRBD1 as a possible D gene (6 bases). Germline V gene sequence: CDR1 MDHEN, CDR2 SYDVKM. The CDR3 loop spans 12 amino acids. The V end lost 8 bases, the J end lost 4 bases, and 11 bases lay between the germline ends. The CDR3 reads CASGQGGYGYTF. Here the CDR3 DNA reads TGTGCCAGCGGGCAAGGGGGCTATGGCTACACCTTC.

The gene calls are TRBV4-1 and TRBJ2-7, with 9 bases matching TRBD2. Per the germline V gene, CDR1 is MGHRA and CDR2 is YSYEKL. V shed 4 bases, J shed 2 bases, and the junction held 6 bases outside the gene matches. The CDR3 runs 15 residues. This chain's CDR3 is CASSLRLAVPYEQYF. Written as DNA, the CDR3 is TGCGCCAGCAGCCTCAGACTAGCGGTGCCCTACGAGCAGTACTTC.

This clonotype was seen more than once but under ten times. The genes are TRBV6-2 or TRBV6-3 and TRBJ1-2, with 8 bases identical to TRBD1. The CDR3 covers 13 residues. J was trimmed by 10 bases and V by 2 bases; bases with no gene match: 6. Germline CDR1 MNHEY, CDR2 SVGEGT. CDR3 nucleotides: TGTGCCAGCAGTTACACGGACAGGGCCGTCTACACCTTC. Translation gives CASSYTDRAVYTF.

This clonotype has at least ten counts. The chain combines TRBV2 with TRBJ2-7, with TRBD1 identical over 7 bases. Trimming at V came to 11 bases and at J to 3 bases, leaving 7 bases not matched to a gene. CDR1 SNHLY and CDR2 FYNNEI come from the germline V gene. The CDR3 runs 12 residues. The CDR3 reads CASEGQVYEQYF. As DNA, the CDR3 is TGTGCCTCTGAAGGACAGGTCTACGAGCAGTACTTC.

This clonotype turned up a few times. A much bigger clone sits one base away, suggesting this may be a read error. The V gene is TRBV30, the J gene TRBJ1-1; D is uncertain. The germline V and J ends were trimmed by 0 bases and 3 bases, with 8 bases remaining between them. The CDR3 totals 13 residues. Germline V lookup: CDR1 GTSNPN, CDR2 SVGIG (reference sequence). Here the CDR3 DNA reads TGTGCCTGGAGTGTACGGAGTGACACTGAAGCTTTCTTT. As protein: CAWSVRSDTEAFF.

This clonotype was recorded many times. The chain joins TRBV6-5 to TRBJ2-7; 8 positions agree with TRBD1. The CDR3 totals 15 residues. CDR1 MNHEY and CDR2 SVGAGI come from the germline V gene. V lost 4 bases to trimming and J lost 0 bases; unmatched junction nucleotides: 5. In DNA form, the CDR3 reads TGTGCCAGCAGTTCCGGGACAGGCGGCTCCTACGAGCAGTACTTC. Its protein product is CASSSGTGGSYEQYF.

As for this clonotype: A much larger clone sits a single nucleotide away, making a read error possible. As DNA, the CDR3 is TGTGCCAGCAGAGACAGGAGGCGGCTCACTGAAGCTTTCTTT. Protein product: CASRDRRRLTEAFF. This rearrangement joins TRBV2 to TRBJ1-1, with TRBD1 as a possible D gene (6 bases). There are 14 residues in the CDR3. The germline V gene has CDR1 SNHLY and CDR2 FYNNEI. Trimming shortened V by 6 bases and J by 4 bases, and 15 bases separated the two germline ends.

This clonotype was seen a few times. The V call is TRBV19, the J call TRBJ1-1; a weak D match, TRBD1 (5 bases). Trimming removed 0 bases from V and 1 base from J, with 9 bases in between. Per the germline V gene, CDR1 is LNHDA and CDR2 is SQIVND (reference sequence). This CDR3 comprises 15 residues. CDR3 in amino acids: CASSIEYRRNTEAFF. The CDR3 DNA follows: TGTGCCAGTAGTATAGAATACAGGAGGAACACTGAAGCTTTCTTT.

This clonotype was detected many times. V is TRBV10-3 and J is TRBJ1-1; the D is unclear. The germline gives CDR1 ENHRY, CDR2 SYGVKD. This CDR3 contains 13 residues. V was trimmed by 7 bases and J by 5 bases, leaving 14 bases between them. The CDR3 DNA reads as TGTGCCATCATAACGGCGATGGGGACTGAAGCTTTCTTT. Translated, it gives CAIITAMGTEAFF.

This clonotype was detected only a few times. The chain joins TRBV7-6 to TRBJ1-1; 8 bases line up with TRBD1. V lost 3 bases and J lost 1; bases outside the gene matches: 7. Germline V gives CDR1 SGHVS, CDR2 FNYEAQ. The CDR3 length is 16 residues. Here the CDR3 DNA reads TGTGCCAGCAGCTTGGGCACCGGGACAGGGAACACTGAAGCTTTCTTT. Translation: CASSLGTGTGNTEAFF.